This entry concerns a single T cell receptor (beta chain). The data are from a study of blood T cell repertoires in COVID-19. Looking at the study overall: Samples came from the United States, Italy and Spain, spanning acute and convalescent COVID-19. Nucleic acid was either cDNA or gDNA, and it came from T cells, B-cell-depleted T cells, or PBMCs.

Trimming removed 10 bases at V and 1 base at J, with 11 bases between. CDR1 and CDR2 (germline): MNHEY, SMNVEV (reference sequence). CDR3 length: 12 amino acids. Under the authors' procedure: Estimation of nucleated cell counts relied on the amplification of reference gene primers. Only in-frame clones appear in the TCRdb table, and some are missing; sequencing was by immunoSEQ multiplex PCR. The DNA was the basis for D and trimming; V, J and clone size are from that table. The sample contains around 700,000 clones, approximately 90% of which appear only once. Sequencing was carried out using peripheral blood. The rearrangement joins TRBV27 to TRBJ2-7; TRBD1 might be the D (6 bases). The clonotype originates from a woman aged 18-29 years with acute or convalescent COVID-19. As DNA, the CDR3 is TGTGCCACCGGACAGTCTTCCTACGAGCAGTACTTC. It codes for CATGQSSYEQYF.